The T cell receptor (beta chain) under discussion was sequenced for a study of blood T cell repertoires in COVID-19. TCRdb's table, derived via immunoSEQ multiplex PCR, lists solely in-frame clones and lacks some. This table holds 250,000 to 300,000 clones, roughly 88% found once. V gave up 8 bases and J gave up 4 bases; unmatched junction bases: 2. The CDR3 consists of 13 residues. Per germline, CDR1 LNHDA and CDR2 SQIVND (reference sequence). The sample consisted of peripheral blood. The chain employs TRBV19 and TRBJ1-6, with 7 nucleotides matching TRBD1. This TCR was sampled from a woman aged 30 to 39 who had recovered from COVID-19. In nucleotides, the CDR3 is TGTGCCAGTGGGGACAGTTATAATTCACCCCTCCACTTT. It is translated as CASGDSYNSPLHF.